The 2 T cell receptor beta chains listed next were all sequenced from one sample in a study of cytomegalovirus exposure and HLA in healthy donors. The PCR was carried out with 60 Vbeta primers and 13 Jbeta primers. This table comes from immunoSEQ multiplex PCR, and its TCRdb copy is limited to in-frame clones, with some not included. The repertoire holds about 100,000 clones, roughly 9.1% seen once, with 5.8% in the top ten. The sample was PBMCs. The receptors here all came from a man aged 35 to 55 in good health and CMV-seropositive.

Here the CDR3 DNA reads TGTGCCAGCAGTTCCCGGGAGCATGAAAAACTGTTTTTT. It encodes CASSSREHEKLFF. This chain connects TRBV28 to TRBJ1-4; D gene unclear. Trimming left V 4 bases short and J 6 bases short, with 9 bases between. The germline V gene has CDR1 MDHEN and CDR2 SYDVKM. The CDR3 runs to 13 residues. The variable domain in full, with the rest retrieved from reference TRBV28 and TRBJ1-4, is DVKVTQSSRYLVKRTGEKVFLECVQDMDHENMFWYRQDPGLGLRLIYFSYDVKMKEKGDIPEGYSVSREKKERFSLILESASTNQTSMYLCASSSREHEKLFFGSGTQLSVL.

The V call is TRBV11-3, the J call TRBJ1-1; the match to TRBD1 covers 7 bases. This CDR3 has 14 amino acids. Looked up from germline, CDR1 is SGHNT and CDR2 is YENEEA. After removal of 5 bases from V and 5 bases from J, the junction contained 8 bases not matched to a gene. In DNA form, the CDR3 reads TGTGCCAGCAGCCTTCGGACAGGCAAAACTGAAGCTTTCTTT. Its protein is CASSLRTGKTEAFF.